The rows below give T cell receptor beta chains drawn from one sample of a study of T cells after posttransplantation cyclophosphamide. The data were produced by immunoSEQ multiplex PCR, yet TCRdb's version contains in-frame clones alone and is incomplete. The profile shows some 22,000 clones, more than 70% of them singletons. Sample: PBMCs. The receptors here all came from a woman aged 60-75 years with a blood cancer, CMV-positive, and with a related stem cell donor. Both conserved end residues are part of each CDR3. D genes are given only for firm matches. Size is stated for part of the rows, as once, few or many counts, or as a class when the clone is expanded.

j_gene | abundance | v_gene | d_gene | CDR3nt | CDR3aa
TRBJ1-3 | . | TRBV2 | TRBD1 | TGTGCCAGCAGTGCGGACAGGATAGGCGAAAACACCATATATTTT | CASSADRIGENTIYF
TRBJ2-2 | . | TRBV2 | TRBD2 | TGTGCCAGCAGGTCAACTAGCGTGGGTTTCGGGGAGCTGTTTTTT | CASRSTSVGFGELFF
TRBJ2-7 | . | TRBV10-3 | . | TGTGCCATCAGTCCCACCCAGATGAACTACGAGCAGTACTTC | CAISPTQMNYEQYF
TRBJ1-5 | medium-sized | TRBV30 | . | TGTGCCTGGAGTGTACGTAGAACCAATCAGCCCCAGCATTTT | CAWSVRRTNQPQHF
TRBJ2-5 | . | TRBV6-5 | TRBD1 | TGTGCCAGCAGTTACACCCGACAGGGTTTAAAAGAGACCCAGTACTTC | CASSYTRQGLKETQYF
TRBJ2-6 | . | TRBV19 | . | TGTGCCAGTAACTACTTAGGGAGCTCTGGGGCCAACGTCCTGACTTTC | CASNYLGSSGANVLTF
TRBJ2-1 | . | TRBV11-1 | . | TGTGCCAGCAGCTTACGGGGTCCGAGGACCAACAATGAGCAGTTCTTC | CASSLRGPRTNNEQFF
TRBJ2-7 | few | TRBV7-8 | . | TGTGCCAGCAGCTTAGGCAGACTCTCCTACGAGCAGTACTTC | CASSLGRLSYEQYF
TRBJ2-3 | . | TRBV6-4 | TRBD2 | TGTGCCAGCAGTCTGACTAGCGGGGCTACAGATACGCAGTATTTT | CASSLTSGATDTQYF
TRBJ2-7 | . | TRBV2 | . | TGTGCCAGCAGAGAACAGGTTCAAGCGGCGTACGAGCAGTACTTC | CASREQVQAAYEQYF
TRBJ2-2 | . | TRBV6-5 | TRBD2 | TGTGCCAGCAGAATTAGCGGGACGAACACCGGGGAGCTGTTTTTT | CASRISGTNTGELFF
TRBJ2-1 | . | TRBV2 | TRBD2 | TGTGCCAGCAGCAGATCCCTAGCGGGAGTTTACAATGAGCAGTTCTTC | CASSRSLAGVYNEQFF
TRBJ2-7 | once | TRBV28 | . | TGTGCCAGCATTTCAGATTCCTACGAGCAGTACTTC | CASISDSYEQYF
TRBJ2-7 | . | TRBV9 | . | TGTGCCAGCAGCGTAGGACTCAGCTCCTACGAGCAGTACTTC | CASSVGLSSYEQYF
TRBJ2-1 | . | TRBV5-1 | TRBD2 | TGCGCCAGCAGTTCTCTAGCGGGAGTCCACAATGAGCAGTTCTTC | CASSSLAGVHNEQFF
TRBJ2-3 | . | TRBV5-1 | . | TGCGCCAGCAGCCCGGGACTTATCACAGATACGCAGTATTTT | CASSPGLITDTQYF
TRBJ1-4 | . | TRBV5-1 | . | TGCGCCAGCAGCTTGGTCAGTACAGGGTCGAATGAAAAACTGTTTTTT | CASSLVSTGSNEKLFF
TRBJ1-1 | once | TRBV27 | TRBD1 | TGTGCCAGCAGCATGGGGACAGGGGGAGACACTGAAGCTTTCTTT | CASSMGTGGDTEAFF
TRBJ2-7 | . | TRBV6-1 | . | TGTGCCAGCAGTGCTCAGGCCCCAGGCCGTGAGCAGTACTTC | CASSAQAPGREQYF
TRBJ1-6 | once | TRBV5-6 | . | TGTGCCAGCAGCTTGGTTAGGCCCAGGATGACCCTCCACTTT | CASSLVRPRMTLHF
TRBJ1-2 | . | TRBV30 | TRBD1 | TGTGCCTGGAGTTCGGGACAGTCGATCTATGGCTACACCTTC | CAWSSGQSIYGYTF
TRBJ2-7 | . | TRBV18 | . | TGTGCCAGCTCACCTGATCACTCGGGGGAGCAGTACTTC | CASSPDHSGEQYF
TRBJ2-1 | . | TRBV6-4 | TRBD1 | TGTGCCAGCAGTATAGGACAGGGATCAAATGAGCAGTTCTTC | CASSIGQGSNEQFF
TRBJ2-1 | . | TRBV5-6 | TRBD2 | TGTGCCAGCAGCTTGCTTAGCGGGAGTTTCTACAATGAGCAGTTCTTC | CASSLLSGSFYNEQFF
TRBJ1-2 | . | TRBV2 | . | TGTGCCAGCAAATCATCCCCGGACTATGGCTACACCTTC | CASKSSPDYGYTF
TRBJ2-5 | . | TRBV2 | TRBD2 | TGTGCCAGCAAGGGCGCGGGGGTGAGGACAGAGACCCAGTACTTC | CASKGAGVRTETQYF
TRBJ1-2 | . | TRBV5-1 | . | TGCGCCAGTACTCTTGGGGGCGAGATCTATGGCTACACCTTC | CASTLGGEIYGYTF
TRBJ2-7 | . | TRBV12-5 | . | TGTGCTAGTGGCAAACCGGAGTTATACGAGCAGTACTTC | CASGKPELYEQYF
TRBJ2-1 | . | TRBV2 | TRBD2 | TGTGCCAGCCTCCTTCGAAGCGGGAGGACCGAAAATGAGCAGTTCTTC | CASLLRSGRTENEQFF
TRBJ1-2 | few | TRBV6-1 | . | TGTGCCAGCAAGAGGGCCAACTATGGCTACACCTTC | CASKRANYGYTF
TRBJ1-2 | . | TRBV6-4 | . | TGTGCCAGCAGTGACTCCCAGGGAGGCGGCTACACCTTC | CASSDSQGGGYTF
TRBJ2-7 | . | TRBV6-5 | TRBD1 | TGTGCCAGCAGTTACGGGAGTCAGGGGGCACGCGAGCAGTACTTC | CASSYGSQGAREQYF
TRBJ2-7 | . | TRBV19 | TRBD1 | TGTGCCAGTAGTATAGCGGGACAGGGCGTCGAGCAGTACTTC | CASSIAGQGVEQYF
TRBJ2-3 | once | TRBV14 | . | TGTGCCAGCAGCCATAAAGATACGCAGTATTTT | CASSHKDTQYF
TRBJ2-5 | . | TRBV5-4 | . | TGTGCCAGCAGCTCGCAACAGGGTCAAGAGACCCAGTACTTC | CASSSQQGQETQYF
TRBJ1-2 | . | TRBV2 | TRBD1 | TGTGCCAGTACCACAGGGGTGGGGAACTATGGCTACACCTTC | CASTTGVGNYGYTF
TRBJ2-3 | once | TRBV5-1 | TRBD2 | TGCGCCAGCAGCTTGGGGGGACTAGCAAGCACAGATACGCAGTATTTT | CASSLGGLASTDTQYF
TRBJ2-1 | once | TRBV5-1 | TRBD2 | TGCGCCAGCAGCGCACCATCTAGCGGGGGATACAATGAGCAGTTCTTC | CASSAPSSGGYNEQFF
TRBJ1-2 | . | TRBV28 | TRBD1 | TGTGCCAGCAGTCCAGGGGGAGCTGCGGGCTACACCTTC | CASSPGGAAGYTF
TRBJ2-4 | . | TRBV2 | TRBD1 | TGTGCCAGCAGCGGAGAGACAGGGCGGCGGTCGTACTTC | CASSGETGRRSYF
TRBJ2-7 | . | TRBV7-6 | TRBD2 | TGTGCCAGCAGCCTCGGACTAGCGGGAGTCGAGCAGTACTTC | CASSLGLAGVEQYF
TRBJ2-3 | . | TRBV2 | . | TGTGCCAGCAGTGGATTAGCGGTTATCACAGATACGCAGTATTTT | CASSGLAVITDTQYF
TRBJ2-1 | . | TRBV9 | . | TGTGCCAGCAGCCGGAGAAGCGGAGGAACCTACAATGAGCAGTTCTTC | CASSRRSGGTYNEQFF
TRBJ2-7 | . | TRBV12-5 | . | TGTGCTAGTGGTCTCCACCCAGGCGCGTATGAGCAGTACTTC | CASGLHPGAYEQYF
TRBJ1-2 | . | TRBV15 | . | TGTGCCACCAGTGCGGGATCCAGGACGGATGGCTACACCTTC | CATSAGSRTDGYTF
TRBJ2-7 | . | TRBV18 | TRBD2 | TGTGCCAGCTCCCCCGACTCGAGCGGGACCTACGAGCAGTACTTC | CASSPDSSGTYEQYF
TRBJ1-1 | . | TRBV4-1 | . | TGCGCCAGCAGCCCTTGGACAGTTGTCGCCAACACTGAAGCTTTCTTT | CASSPWTVVANTEAFF
TRBJ2-3 | . | TRBV7-2 | TRBD2 | TGTGCCAGCAGCTTAGCCGGGCGGGGGGTTTTCACAGATACGCAGTATTTT | CASSLAGRGVFTDTQYF
TRBJ2-7 | . | TRBV2 | TRBD2 | TGTGCCAGCAGGAAACTAGCGGGAGGGCCGGGCGAGCAGTACTTC | CASRKLAGGPGEQYF
TRBJ2-5 | . | TRBV29-1 | . | TGCAGCGTTGAGCAAGCGGCAGAGACCCAGTACTTC | CSVEQAAETQYF
TRBJ1-2 | . | TRBV6-5 | . | TGTGCCAGCAGTTTGGGCAGTAACTATGGCTACACCTTC | CASSLGSNYGYTF
TRBJ1-5 | . | TRBV5-8 | . | TGTGCCAGCAGCCGAGGAGACAGGAATCAGCCCCAGCATTTT | CASSRGDRNQPQHF
TRBJ2-1 | . | TRBV6-5 | . | TGTGCCAGCAGTTACTCTGCCCAGATATACAATGAGCAGTTCTTC | CASSYSAQIYNEQFF
TRBJ1-2 | . | TRBV11-2 | . | TGTGCCAGCAGCTTAGCTGGCAGTCCTTCAGGCACCTTC | CASSLAGSPSGTF